One T cell receptor beta chain is described in this entry. Its specificity is unknown. The iRepertoire nested amplicon-rescue multiplex PCR amplified TCR alpha and beta CDR3s from RNA. One entry per CDR3 protein, called by TCRdb with MiXCR from the multiplex PCR reads. Of roughly 200,000 distinct CDR3 sequences in the sample, over 25% were seen once. Germline trimming cut 5 bases from V and 4 bases from J; bases unmatched to any gene: 8. Germline lookup yields CDR1 SGHTA and CDR2 FQGNSA. There are 16 residues in the CDR3. This sample stems from a study of glioma-infiltrating T cells. Broader study findings: Tissue and blood shared very few CDR3 sequences. Gliomas, especially low-grade, showed above-expected tissue-blood divergence; non-neoplastic patients showed below.

The source is a human donor with low-grade glioma or glioblastoma, undergoing nonglioma brain surgery, or in good health (not recorded which). The sequencing input was glioma tissue, nonneoplastic brain tissue, or PBMCs (not recorded which). The gene calls are TRBV7-2 and TRBJ2-5, with TRBD2 identical over 12 bases. This CDR3 reads CASSPRGTSGSETQYF. CDR3 DNA: TGTGCCAGCAGCCCCCGGGGGACTAGCGGGTCAGAGACCCAGTACTTC.